This T cell receptor beta chain stems from a study of cytomegalovirus exposure and HLA in healthy donors (dated by TCRdb to the late 2010s). About the study as a whole: According to an earlier analysis of 587 of the donors, about 179 million T cells yielded 95 million to 140 million unique TCR beta sequences and approximately 280 Gb of sequence data. Among the roughly 370 genotyped donors, about 83% belonged to the genetic ancestry cluster associated with self-reported Caucasian donors. In the later analysis, no new phenotypic data were used to find candidate immune exposures; instead, reliance was placed on TCR beta sequences and their occurrence across donors. Because of strong linkage in the cohort, five DR-DQ haplotypes were treated as single units for association and clustering. High-throughput TCR immunosequencing, statistical association of individual TCRs with disease status, and machine learning were combined to predict cytomegalovirus infection status. The number of typed donors differed by locus: roughly 629-640 for A, B, C, DRB1 and DQB1; some 540 for DQA1; 606 for DPA1; and around 490 for DPB1. Genome-wide SNP genotypes for about 65% of the 666 donors were used in a later genetic analysis, which treated that subset as a discovery cohort. To decide whether each TCR beta V gene segment behaved as functional or pseudogenic, an earlier analysis of over 500 of the donors relied on high-throughput TCR beta sequencing. Among some 400 genotyped donors of the cohort, an average of roughly 230,000 unique TCR beta nucleotide sequences was sequenced per donor, of which about 18% were non-productive. The T cell repertoires of 700 or so subjects were profiled by immunosequencing and related to cytomegalovirus serostatus. Donor age, sex, ethnicity and CMV serostatus were collected together with the repertoire data. Besides the first cohort of under 700 subjects, a separate validation cohort made up of 90 to 150 different subjects was used. A later analysis re-examined previously published TCR beta repertoires from hundreds of donors and added high-resolution HLA genotyping to investigate patterns of TCR occurrence. About 300 gigabases of sequencing data and 70 million to 100 million unique TCR sequences made up an early release that covered 500 to 650 HLA-typed donors. The aim of the study was to test whether cataloging public T cell receptors could identify signatures of past pathogen exposure. Every repertoire in the discovery cohort had been generated on one and the same sequencing platform. Class I and class II HLA loci were covered by the typing at four-digit resolution. Results the study describes overall, beyond this receptor: Assigning TCR associations to individual alleles was difficult when HLA alleles, especially DR and DQ, strongly co-occurred. Compared with the roughly 700-donor mean, donors in an Asian-associated ancestry cluster had fewer N-insertions in productive TCRs, according to a later genetic analysis. About 17 rarely observed V segments, including chromosome 9 orphons, were excluded from the earlier analysis of some 590 of the donors because counts were too low. In the study, approximately 150 TCR beta chains were listed as associated with cytomegalovirus. According to a later analysis, TCR association rates differed among HLA loci, with DRB1 alleles showing the most associated TCRs and HLA-C alleles showing the fewest. Most CMV-associated TCR beta chains appeared to be HLA-restricted in a later analysis, and the HLA associations seemed to be driven largely by CMV exposure. In this cohort, only TCR beta chains were sequenced, and detectable features were limited by the absence of alpha or paired-chain data. According to the authors, the approach could potentially be generalized to other disease states and immunological phenotypes. In a later genetic analysis, a missense DCLRE1C variant was associated with V-gene and J-gene trimming of TCR beta chains, and the association was replicated in an independent cohort. Because some donors lacked HLA typing at each locus, the association tests relied only on the typed subset. For the cohort, immune exposure information was limited to CMV serostatus. Several of the top co-occurrence clusters appeared to be linked to parvovirus B19, influenza, CMV and Epstein-Barr virus, according to a later analysis. In vitro tests confirmed that three of the cytomegalovirus-associated TCR beta chains recognize cytomegalovirus antigens. In an earlier analysis of more than 500 of the donors, most TCR beta V segments appeared in productive rearrangements about 90% or about 30% of the time, broadly matching IMGT annotations. A further reported finding was that TCR beta sequences accurately predicted the HLA-A and HLA-B alleles for most subjects in the first cohort. Across donors, most TCR sequences were observed very rarely, whereas some public TCRs were present in many individuals. Correlated functional status among segregating V segments might reflect linkage disequilibrium, but an unknown experimental factor could not be ruled out. At a false discovery rate of 0.05, a later analysis linked under 20,000 TCR beta sequences to specific HLA alleles. In both the original and validation cohorts, the classifier was reported to diagnose cytomegalovirus status with high specificity and sensitivity. A cluster of highly shared sequence variants was judged likely to represent a technical artifact of the sequencing pipeline. In a later analysis, HLA-associated TCR beta chains showed more clonal expansion and lower generation probabilities than non-associated chains that were equally common. The presence/absence analyses assumed that sequencing depth was roughly uniform across donors, and that assumption may not be true. The 87-base-pair reads could not distinguish some IMGT-functional V segments, including TRBV6-2 and TRBV6-3, so those segments were excluded.

After removal of 0 bases from V and 4 bases from J, the junction retains 0 bases not matched to a gene. Taken from the germline V gene, the CDR1 and CDR2 loops are SGDLS and YYNGEE. The CDR3 holds 14 amino acids from the cysteine to the phenylalanine. The retained sequence is limited to the CDR3, 42 bases, with the frame set at the first base. The cohort was made up of under 800 healthy bone marrow donors. At the time of sampling, every cohort member was nominally healthy, though immune exposures that went unrecorded were likely present. The donor was CMV seropositive and belonged to the group of 250 to 350 seropositive cohort members. A peripheral blood sample was collected from each donor, and TCR beta sequencing was performed on peripheral blood mononuclear cells. Genomic DNA extraction from the blood cell samples was performed with the Qiagen DNeasy Blood Extraction Kit. Comment on this clone: Its antigen remains undetermined. Base qualities are not recorded, but no much larger clone differs from it by a single base. Other DNA sequences in this specimen translate into the identical CDR3.

The library relied on the immunoSEQ multiplex PCR assay. A mixture of 60 forward primers for TCR Vbeta segments and 13 reverse primers for TCR Jbeta segments was used in the multiplex PCR. The CDR3 region of rearranged TCR beta genes was amplified from genomic DNA by a multiplex PCR assay. Amplified TCR beta libraries were sequenced as 87-base-pair reads on the Illumina HiSeq System. Processing in the source paper ran as follows. In a later analysis, tens of millions of unique TCR beta chains were counted across the roughly 610 repertoires, and approximately 11 million of these chains were shared by at least two donors. To remove PCR and sequencing errors, raw reads were error-corrected and collapsed into unique sequences using a nearest-neighbor algorithm that merged closely related sequences. CDR3 sequences were aligned to IMGT reference sequences to assign V, D and J gene segments. For a sequence to be retained, a match of at least six nucleotides was required to both a V gene segment and a J gene segment. A rearrangement counted as productive if the CDR3 had no stop codons and remained in frame with V and J, and every other rearrangement counted as non-productive. Following IMGT convention, CDR3 was defined as the stretch from the second conserved V-encoded cysteine to the conserved J-encoded phenylalanine. The earlier analysis of about 560 of the donors excluded any sequence lacking an unambiguous match to a single V gene segment. In an earlier analysis of approximately 590 of the donors, a V segment was called functional when productive rearrangements were above 56.7%, and segregating when the standard deviation between donors exceeded 5%. A statistical classification framework was built for diagnosing cytomegalovirus status from the catalog of TCR beta chain sequences. V and J gene assignment, in a later analysis, came from comparing TCR nucleotide sequences with IMGT/GENE-DB human TR gene sequences. Using the TCRdist pipeline, a later analysis assigned CDR3 sequences along with most-parsimonious VDJ recombination scenarios. In a later analysis, each TCR beta chain was defined by its CDR3 amino acid sequence together with its V-gene family, and reads lacking a unique V-gene family were excluded. A later analysis removed several hundred highly shared, low-generation-probability nucleotide sequences to deal with suspected cross-contamination and a sequencing artifact. A later analysis calculated a clonal expansion index for each public chain from normalized within-repertoire ranks of inferred template counts. A later analysis computed generation probabilities with a VDJ recombination model fitted to out-of-frame rearrangements, and checked the results against IGoR. In a later analysis, TCR-TCR, TCR-HLA and TCR-CMV co-occurrence was scored with hypergeometric tests, and a repertoire-size bias correction was applied to TCR pairs. In a later analysis, false discovery rates were estimated by permuting HLA or CMV assignments 20 times. In a later analysis, co-occurring TCRs were grouped using DBSCAN, with TCRdist sequence similarity added in when clustering inside HLA-allele-positive subsets. Co-occurrence clustering excluded repertoires with fewer than 30,000 or more than 120,000 public chains, plus five with anomalous nucleotide sharing. This immuneACCESS table, as held by TCRdb, lists in-frame sequences with V and J called but not all clones. Of the missing ones, under half trace to an unresolved V gene in checked studies; the others have no known cause. D and trimming were read from the DNA, whereas the V and J calls and clone size are those reported in that table. The sample table holds about 100,000 clones, of which around 82% were seen once. The ten largest make up around 3.8% of the sample.

The specimen sequenced was PBMCs. The rearranged chain carries TRBV9 and TRBJ1-5, with TRBD1 matching 8 junction bases. The TCR was taken from a woman aged 45 to 65 in good health and CMV-seropositive. The DNA reads as follows: TGTGCCAGCAGCGTAGGACAGGGGAATCAGCCCCAGCATTTT. The encoded protein is CASSVGQGNQPQHF.